This TCR beta chain was observed in a study of molecular identifiers for immune sequencing clone quantification (dated by TCRdb to the late 2010s). Turning to the overall study: For a replicate experiment, the RNA from either around 20,000 or 99,000 naive CD8 T cells was divided into five aliquots, and four of those aliquots went on to sequencing. The study was a methods study using CD8 T cells to benchmark molecular-identifier clustering-based TCR repertoire sequencing (MIDCIRS) and TCR RNA copy counting. General findings and caveats noted by the study authors: In CMV-specific effector cells, clones with more than 20 RNA copies accounted for over 97% of molecules, whereas in naive cells such clones accounted for under 1%. Spiked-in Jurkat TCR RNA equal to a single cell's worth was reported to be detectable even within one million naive CD8 T cells. When barcode sub-clustering was omitted, TCR diversity was inflated by chimeric consensus sequences, with chimeras reaching as high as 47%. Highly expanded clone sizes could be underestimated if identical TCR molecules share a barcode. Around 2.8 recovered TCR RNA copies per cell were obtained by modeling, versus roughly 10 by digital PCR, implying a capture efficiency of about 30%. Spiked-in Jurkat TCR RNA (about 10 copies' worth), which is not part of the donor repertoire, was contained in the naive libraries.

This clonotype has just a few counts. It has no known antigen specificity. Per-base qualities were not stored, and no clone one base away is much larger. Naive CD8 T cell libraries were made from approximately 20,000 to 1,000,000 sorted cells using 10%, 30% or 50% of purified RNA. On a BD FACSAria II, naive CD8 T cells were FACS-sorted as CD8+CD4-CCR7+CD45RA+ and collected into RLT Plus buffer. Nine to eleven TCR copies' worth of Jurkat RNA were spiked into about 19,000-1,000,000 naive CD8 T cell samples to test detection sensitivity. CD8 T cells were enriched using RosetteSep CD8+ T Cell Enrichment Cocktail and Ficoll-Paque, and the enriched cells then underwent ACK red cell lysis. Library method: PCR. Sequencer: NextSeq 500. Bulk TCR libraries were prepared as previously described, using TCR primers listed in Table S5. Purification of total RNA was performed with the Qiagen AllPrep DNA/RNA kit. Before analysis, reads from multiple sequencing runs of the same library were pooled. Regarding the original processing steps: Only reads with exact TCR constant sequence were kept, trimmed to 150 nt, and grouped by their 12-nt molecular barcodes. Within each barcode group, reads were sub-clustered at a 15% Levenshtein threshold, and quality-weighted consensus sequences were built per RNA molecule. Non-functional sequences were excluded, and lower-count sequences lying one edit away from another sequence were also excluded. Based on a fit of two negative binomial distributions, barcode sub-clusters having less than 20% of the maximum read count were discarded. The raw public reads went through TCRdb reprocessing: fastp at Q25, MiXCR clone calling, in-frame beta chains kept. When rows share a CDR3 protein, they turn into one entry using the most common DNA and genes. TCRdb, not the authors, supplied the V and J calls. Across this sample there are hundreds of thousands of distinct CDR3 sequences, with about 25% seen only once. 0.7% to 0.95% of the sample goes to the ten largest clones.

There are 14 amino acids in the CDR3, from cysteine to phenylalanine inclusive. The sequence is cut down to CDR3 DNA, 42 bases in frame from base 1. The junction shows trimming of 5 bases on V and 13 bases on J, plus 23 bases between the germline ends. The clonotype comes from a human donor in good health. Some libraries in this study had Jurkat cell RNA spiked in. The chain is assembled from TRBV12-3 or TRBV12-4 and TRBJ1-2; possibly the D gene is TRBD1, per 5 matching bases. The sample taken for sequencing was naive CD8+ T cells from blood, with Jurkat cell RNA spiked in. The cell subset or site label here, explained by the study, means: FACS-sorted CD8+CD4-CCR7+CD45RA+ naive T cells. The DNA is TGTGCCAGCAGTATAGTGGGGCCCCGGTCCGACTGCACCTTC. This yields the protein CASSIVGPRSDCTF.